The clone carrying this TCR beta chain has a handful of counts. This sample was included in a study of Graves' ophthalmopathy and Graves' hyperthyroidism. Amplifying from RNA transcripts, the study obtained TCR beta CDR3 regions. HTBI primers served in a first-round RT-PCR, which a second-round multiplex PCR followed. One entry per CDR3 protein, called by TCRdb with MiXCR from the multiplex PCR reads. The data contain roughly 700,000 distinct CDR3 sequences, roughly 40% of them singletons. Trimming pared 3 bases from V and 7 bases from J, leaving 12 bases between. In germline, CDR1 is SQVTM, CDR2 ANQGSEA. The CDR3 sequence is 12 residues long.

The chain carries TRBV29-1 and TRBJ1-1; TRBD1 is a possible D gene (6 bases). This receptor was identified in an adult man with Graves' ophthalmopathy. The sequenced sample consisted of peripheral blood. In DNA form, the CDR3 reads TGCAGCGTTGAGGGCAGGGGTGATGAAGCTTTCTTT. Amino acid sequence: CSVEGRGDEAFF.